A single sample is the source of the 8 T cell receptor beta chains below, sequenced in a study of human CD8 memory T cell subsets. UMI-labeled 5' RACE yielded the TCR beta libraries. TCRdb re-called the 5' RACE reads; one entry per CDR3 protein, DNA not given. Reported are about 10,000 distinct CDR3 sequences; the ten largest clones contain under 10%. Material: CD8+ T cells from PBMCs. The receptors derive from a human donor in good health.

Measured by frequency, this clonotype is medium-sized (0.01 to 0.1%). The chain joins TRBV10-3 to TRBJ2-7. The CDR3 runs to 11 residues. Germline values: CDR1 ENHRY, CDR2 SYGVKD. CDR3: CAISEGYEQYF.

The chain employs TRBV3-1 and TRBJ2-1; TCRdb calls TRBD1, which cannot be checked without DNA. CDR3 length: 12 amino acids. Germline loops: CDR1 LGHDT, CDR2 YNNKEL (reference sequence). The CDR3 loop reads CASSPTDNEQFF.

Frequency places this clonotype as medium-sized. V gene TRBV15 combines with J gene TRBJ2-4; TCRdb's D call, TRBD1, is unchecked because there is no DNA. Germline assignment: CDR1 LNHNV and CDR2 YYDKDF (reference sequence). The CDR3 contains 12 residues. The CDR3 reads CATSDGGNIQYF.

J is TRBJ1-5 and V is TRBV10-3. Germline V CDR1 and CDR2: ENHRY, SYGVKD. CDR3 length: 13 residues. The CDR3 loop reads CAIREGQIQPQHF.

In terms of frequency, this clonotype is medium-sized. V usage is TRBV7-3 and J usage is TRBJ2-7; TCRdb designates TRBD2, a call that cannot be tested without DNA. The CDR3 is 16 residues long. From germline, CDR1 is SGHTA and CDR2 FQGTGA. The CDR3 loop is CASSPETSGGDYEQYF.

This clonotype is medium-sized by frequency. V is TRBV19 and J is TRBJ1-1. Germline values: CDR1 LNHDA, CDR2 SQIVND (reference sequence). CDR3 length: 15 residues. CDR3 protein: CASEAGGPMNTEAFF. The full variable domain, rest sourced from reference TRBV19 and TRBJ1-1, is DGGITQSPKYLFRKEGQNVTLSCEQNLNHDAMYWYRQDPGQGLRLIYYSQIVNDFQKGDIAEGYSVSREKKESFPLTVTSAQKNPTAFYLCASEAGGPMNTEAFFGQGTRLTVV.

The chain uses TRBV15 and TRBJ2-3. CDR3 length: 14 residues. Germline loops: CDR1 LNHNV, CDR2 YYDKDF (reference sequence). The CDR3: CATSRRGSTDTQYF.

V usage is TRBV28 and J usage is TRBJ1-5; TCRdb selects TRBD1, and the lack of DNA leaves this call unchecked. Germline values: CDR1 MDHEN, CDR2 SYDVKM. The CDR3 consists of 17 residues. The CDR3 region is CASSTQTGSLVNQPQHF.